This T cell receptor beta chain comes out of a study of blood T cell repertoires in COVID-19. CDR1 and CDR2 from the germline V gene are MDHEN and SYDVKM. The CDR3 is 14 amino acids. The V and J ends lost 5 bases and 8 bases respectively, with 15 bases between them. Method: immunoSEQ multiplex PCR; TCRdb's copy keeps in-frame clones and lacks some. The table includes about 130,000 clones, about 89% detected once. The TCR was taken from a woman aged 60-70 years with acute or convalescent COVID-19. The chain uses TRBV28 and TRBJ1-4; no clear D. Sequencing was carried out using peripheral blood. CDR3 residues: CASSQGSVREKLFF. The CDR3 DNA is TGTGCCAGCAGTCAAGGAAGTGTGAGGGAAAAACTGTTTTTT.